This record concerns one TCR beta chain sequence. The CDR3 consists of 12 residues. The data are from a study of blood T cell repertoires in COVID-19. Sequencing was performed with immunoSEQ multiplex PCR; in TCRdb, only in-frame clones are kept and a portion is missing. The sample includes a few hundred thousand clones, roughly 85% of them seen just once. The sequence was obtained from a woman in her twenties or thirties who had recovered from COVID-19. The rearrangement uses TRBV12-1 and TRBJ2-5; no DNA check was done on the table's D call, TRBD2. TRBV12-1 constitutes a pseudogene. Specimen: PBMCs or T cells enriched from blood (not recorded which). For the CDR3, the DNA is TGTGCCGGCAGCGGGGAACCCCGGGGCCAGTACTTC. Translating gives CAGSGEPRGQYF.